This T cell receptor beta chain is drawn from a study of shared clonotypes between healthy human individuals. Overall study results and limits: Larger richness was generally estimated for naive than memory subsets.

Some clones are missing from TCRdb's copy, which holds only in-frame ones; the method was immunoSEQ multiplex PCR. The sample consists of 2,100,000 or so clones, nearly 97% of them appearing once. V was clipped by 6 bases and J by 9 bases; unmatched bases: 12. Germline CDR1 is SEHNR and CDR2 is FQNEAQ (reference sequence). The CDR3 extends over 15 amino acids. This clone was counted once. The antigen remains unidentified. V and J are TRBV7-9 and TRBJ2-4; 9 bases map to TRBD1. The TCR comes from a man aged 18 to 30 in good health. Sequencing input: naive CD4+ T cells sorted from blood. As for subset: CD45RA+ positively selected. The CDR3 reads CASSSGQGGRGIQYF. The CDR3, as DNA: TGTGCCAGCAGTTCGGGACAGGGCGGTCGCGGCATTCAGTACTTC.